The clone carrying this T cell receptor beta chain was recorded at least ten times. Its antigen is as yet unknown. The junction departs from germline at one end; a sequencing error may be responsible. This entry comes from a study of breast tumors, draining lymph nodes, adjacent tissues. Germline V gene lookup returns CDR1 SSHAT and CDR2 FNYEAQ (reference sequence). This CDR3 has 14 residues. Samples came from axillary lymph nodes draining the breast cancer. TCRdb ran MiXCR on the multiplex PCR reads and lists one entry per CDR3 protein. The sample lists roughly 130,000 distinct CDR3 sequences, nearly 20% seen once, with approximately 3.5% in the top ten. General study findings and limits: Compared with basal-like, luminal-like tumors shared significantly more repertoire with nontumor tissue. The data were judged consistent with most tumor T cells coming from lymph node and expanding in tumor. Tumor T cell lymph node origin was a supported hypothesis, not proven. Tumors had less TCR diversity than lymph nodes, more than nontumor tissue.

The V and J genes are TRBV7-7 and TRBJ2-1; 7 bases are shared with TRBD1. The sequence came from a female donor with breast cancer. Some clones in this sample may be carry-over from other donors' samples. The sample comprised axillary lymph node tissue. DNA for the CDR3: TGTGCTAGCAGCCGATACGGGACAGATAATGAGCAGTTCTTC. Translating gives CASSRYGTDNEQFF. Using reference TRBV7-7 and TRBJ2-1 for the parts outside the CDR3, the full variable domain is GAGVSQSPRYKVTKRGQDVTLRCDPISSHATLYWYQQALGQGPEFLTYFNYEAQPDKSGLPSDRFSAERPEGSISTLTIQRTEQRDSAMYRCASSRYGTDNEQFFGPGTRLTVL.